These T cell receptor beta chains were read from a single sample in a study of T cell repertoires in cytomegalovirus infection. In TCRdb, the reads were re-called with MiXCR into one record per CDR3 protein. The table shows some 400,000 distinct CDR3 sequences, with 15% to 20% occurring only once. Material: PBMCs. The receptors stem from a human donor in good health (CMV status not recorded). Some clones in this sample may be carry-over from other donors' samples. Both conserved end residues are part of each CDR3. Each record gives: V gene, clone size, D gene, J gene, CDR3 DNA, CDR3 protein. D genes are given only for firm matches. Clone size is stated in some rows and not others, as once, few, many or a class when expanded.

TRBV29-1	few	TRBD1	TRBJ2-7	TGCAGCACAGAGACAGGGAATCGAACAGCCCCTTACGAGCAGTACTTC	CSTETGNRTAPYEQYF
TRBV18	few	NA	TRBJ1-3	TGTGCCAGCTCTCTATCCCCGAGGGTGAGCTCTGGAAACACCATATATTTT	CASSLSPRVSSGNTIYF
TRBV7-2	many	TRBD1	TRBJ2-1	TGTGCCAGCAGCTTAGGACTCAGGGGGTACCATGAGCAGTTCTTC	CASSLGLRGYHEQFF
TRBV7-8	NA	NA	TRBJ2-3	TGTGCCAGCAGCCAGAGAGATACGCAGTATTTT	CASSQRDTQYF
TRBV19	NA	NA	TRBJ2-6	TGTGCCAGTAGTACCCGGGACACCGGGGCCAACGTCCTGACTTTC	CASSTRDTGANVLTF
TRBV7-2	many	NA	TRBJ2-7	TGTGCCAGCTCCCAAAGCCGAGGTCTCGAGCAGTACTTC	CASSQSRGLEQYF
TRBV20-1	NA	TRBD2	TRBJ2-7	TGCAGTGCACAGCGGGGGACCCGGTTGGACGAGCAGTACTTC	CSAQRGTRLDEQYF
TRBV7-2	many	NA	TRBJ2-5	TGTGCCAGCAGCTTTGTGGTCGGAGGGGGAGCCCAAGAGACCCAGTACTTC	CASSFVVGGGAQETQYF
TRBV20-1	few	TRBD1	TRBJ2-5	TGCAGTGCTAGCGACAGGGTCCCAGAGACCCAGTACTTC	CSASDRVPETQYF
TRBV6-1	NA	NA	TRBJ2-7	TGTGCCAGCAGTGAACACAGACCCTACGAGCAGTACTTC	CASSEHRPYEQYF
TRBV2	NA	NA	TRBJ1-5	TGTGCCAGCACCCCAACAGGGATCGCGCCCCAGCATTTT	CASTPTGIAPQHF
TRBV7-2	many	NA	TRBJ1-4	TGTGCCAGCAGCCCTCGACAGGCCCTCAATGAAAAACTGTTTTTT	CASSPRQALNEKLFF
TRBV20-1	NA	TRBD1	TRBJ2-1	TGCAGTGCGAGGGGACAGGCGAACAATGAGCAGTTCTTC	CSARGQANNEQFF
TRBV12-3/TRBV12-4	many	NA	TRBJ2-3	TGTGCCAGCAGGAAGATAGGCGGTAGCACAGATACGCAGTATTTT	CASRKIGGSTDTQYF
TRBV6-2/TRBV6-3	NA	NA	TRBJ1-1	TGTGCCAGCAGTCGAGGGGGGGTGAACACTGAAGCTTTCTTT	CASSRGGVNTEAFF
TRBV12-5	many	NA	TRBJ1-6	TGTGCTAGTGGTTTGGAGCCGGAGTCACCCCTCCACTTT	CASGLEPESPLHF
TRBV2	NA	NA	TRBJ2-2	TGTGCCAGCACAGGGTGGACCGGGGAGCTGTTTTTT	CASTGWTGELFF
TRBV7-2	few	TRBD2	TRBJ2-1	TGTGCCAGCAGCTTTAGCGGGGTATACAATGAGCAGTTCTTC	CASSFSGVYNEQFF
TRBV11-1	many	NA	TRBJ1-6	TGTGCCAGCAGCTTAGACCAACTCCGGTCACCCCTCCACTTT	CASSLDQLRSPLHF
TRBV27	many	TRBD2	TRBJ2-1	TGTGCCAGCAGTTTTACGCCGGAGACTAGCGGGATGTACAATGAGCAGTTCTTC	CASSFTPETSGMYNEQFF
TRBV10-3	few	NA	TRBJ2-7	TGTGCCATCAACTCGGGACGAGAGGGGCTCTACGAGCAGTACTTC	CAINSGREGLYEQYF
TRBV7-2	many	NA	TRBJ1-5	TGTGCCAGCAGCCTAACAGGGAATCAGCCCCAGCATTTT	CASSLTGNQPQHF
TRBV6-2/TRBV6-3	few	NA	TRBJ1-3	TGTGCCATCCCGCGCGGCTTCTCTGGAAACACCATATATTTT	CAIPRGFSGNTIYF
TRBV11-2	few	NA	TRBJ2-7	TGTGCCAGCAGCGGGAAGGCGCCGCTGGAGCAGTACTTC	CASSGKAPLEQYF
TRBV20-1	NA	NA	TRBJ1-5	TGCAGTGCTAAGGAGGGGTCGTATAGCAATCAGCCCCAGCATTTT	CSAKEGSYSNQPQHF
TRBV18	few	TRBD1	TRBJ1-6	TGTGCCAGCTCAACAGGGGACAATTCACCCCTCCACTTT	CASSTGDNSPLHF
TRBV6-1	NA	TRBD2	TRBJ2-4	TGTGCCAGCAGTGAAGTAGCGGGAGGGGGGCAAAACATTCAGTACTTC	CASSEVAGGGQNIQYF
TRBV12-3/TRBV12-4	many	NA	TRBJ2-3	TGTGCCAGCAGTTCATTCATCGGTACCTTTAGGCAGGGTACAGATACGCAGTATTTT	CASSSFIGTFRQGTDTQYF